This TCR beta chain was identified in a study of cytomegalovirus exposure and HLA in healthy donors. PCR employed 60 Vbeta and 13 Jbeta primers. This table comes from immunoSEQ multiplex PCR, and its TCRdb copy is limited to in-frame clones, with some not included. The sample lists some 120,000 clones; more than 65% were seen once. Germline CDR1 SNHLY, CDR2 FYNNEI. The CDR3 sequence is 14 residues long. J was trimmed by 6 bases and V by 5 bases; bases with no gene match: 7. The donors comprised healthy bone marrow donors. For this clone: Its antigen remains unknown.

Study results and limitations: A reported reduction in N-insertions relative to the roughly 710-donor mean was seen in an Asian-associated ancestry cluster in a later analysis. Further analysis, carried out later, found HLA-associated TCR beta chains more clonally expanded than equally common other chains. Roughly uniform sequencing depth across donors was assumed, possibly incorrectly.

The sample consisted of PBMCs. This TCR was recovered from a man aged 18 to 29 in good health and CMV-seronegative. The chain couples TRBV2 to TRBJ1-5, with 7 bases that match TRBD1. In DNA form, the CDR3 reads TGTGCCAGCAGTTCCACAGGGGTAGGTCAGCCCCAGCATTTT. It codes for CASSSTGVGQPQHF.